Following are 18 T cell receptor beta chains from one sample sequenced in a study of CD8+ T cells in alopecia areata (dated by TCRdb to between 2018 and 2020). Receptors were amplified or captured by the immunoSEQ multiplex PCR assay. RNA was extracted from all samples and reverse transcribed into cDNA, which served as template for TCR sequencing. TCRdb holds this immuneACCESS table with in-frame rearrangements only. Some clones are missing; in checked studies, unresolved V genes explain under half, and the rest has no known cause. Present in this sample are some 150,000 clones, 50% to 65% of which were seen just once. Less than 20% of the sample is held by the ten biggest clonotypes. The time point label corresponds to: baseline before oral tofacitinib. The sample here was CD8+ T cells sorted from blood, taken at week 0. The source is a human donor with alopecia areata.

The chain links TRBV6-1 to TRBJ1-2; the D gene is possibly TRBD1 (6 bases). Trimming shortened V by 2 bases and J by 2 bases, and 15 bases separated the two germline ends. Germline V gene sequence: CDR1 MNHNS, CDR2 SASEGT. The CDR3 covers 16 residues. CDR3 in DNA: TGTGCCAGCAGTGAATGGACCACAGGGAACAACTATGGCTACACCTTC. This sequence encodes CASSEWTTGNNYGYTF.

This clone was seen a few times. V is TRBV30 and J is TRBJ2-3, with 7 bases lining up with TRBD1. The ends lost 1 base at V and 1 base at J; junction bases unmatched: 2. This CDR3 comprises 14 residues. The germline gives CDR1 GTSNPN, CDR2 SVGIG (reference sequence). CDR3 amino acids: CAWSGTGGTDTQYF. The CDR3 nucleotides read TGTGCCTGGAGTGGAACAGGGGGCACAGATACGCAGTATTTT.

V gene TRBV4-3 combines with J gene TRBJ2-1; 8 nucleotides agree with TRBD2. V shed 4 bases and J 8 bases; nucleotides not matched to a gene: 10. The CDR3 consists of 15 residues. In germline, CDR1 is LGHNA, CDR2 YSLEER. This CDR3 reads CASSLGLAGGDEQFF. The CDR3, as DNA: TGCGCCAGCAGCCTCGGCCTAGCGGGTGGCGATGAGCAGTTCTTC.

This clone was picked up one time. V and J are TRBV29-1 and TRBJ1-2; D call uncertain. Trimming removed 4 bases at V and 6 bases at J, with 9 bases between. Germline values: CDR1 SQVTM, CDR2 ANQGSEA. There are 11 residues in the CDR3. The CDR3 DNA is TGCAGCGTTGTGACCGAGGATGGCTACACCTTC. Its translation: CSVVTEDGYTF.

The chain combines TRBV15 with TRBJ1-5; D remains unclear. The CDR3 has 16 amino acids. The germline V and J ends were trimmed by 0 bases and 2 bases, with 11 bases remaining between them. The germline gives CDR1 LNHNV, CDR2 YYDKDF (reference sequence). The CDR3 coding sequence is TGTGCCACCAGCAGAGATTTTCCAGTCGGCAATCAGCCCCAGCATTTT. It is translated as CATSRDFPVGNQPQHF.

The rearrangement links TRBV11-2 to TRBJ2-3, with D possibly being TRBD1 (6 bases). This CDR3 comprises 15 residues. The V end lost 4 bases, the J end lost 0 bases, and 11 bases lay between the germline ends. Germline CDR1 and CDR2: SGHAT and FQNNGV. CDR3 nucleotides: TGTGCCAGCAGCTATACAGGGATGAGCACAGATACGCAGTATTTT. Translation: CASSYTGMSTDTQYF.

The chain is built from TRBV6-6 and TRBJ2-5; D is perhaps TRBD2 (5 bases). Germline V gene lookup returns CDR1 MNHNY and CDR2 SVGAGI (reference sequence). The CDR3 sequence is 15 residues long. V lost 6 bases, J lost 2 bases, and 16 bases lay in between. This chain's CDR3 is CASRRVQDLQETQYF. The CDR3 region has the DNA TGTGCCAGCAGGCGCGTCCAGGACTTGCAAGAGACCCAGTACTTC.

This clone was picked up a small number of times. This chain connects TRBV11-2 to TRBJ2-7, with 9 bases lining up with TRBD2. CDR3 length: 15 residues. Trimming at V came to 1 base and at J to 2 bases, leaving 3 bases not matched to a gene. CDR1 and CDR2 from the germline V gene are SGHAT and FQNNGV. DNA of the CDR3: TGTGCCAGCAGCTTAGGCGCGGGGGGGACCTACGAGCAGTACTTC. Translating it yields CASSLGAGGTYEQYF.

This chain joins TRBV4-3 and TRBJ2-5; D is perhaps TRBD1 or TRBD2 (5 bases each). Per the germline V gene, CDR1 is LGHNA and CDR2 is YSLEER. The CDR3 spans 16 residues. V was trimmed by 0 bases and J by 2 bases, leaving 13 bases between them. For the CDR3, the DNA is TGCGCCAGCAGCCAAGATGCGTGGGACCCACAAGAGACCCAGTACTTC. Amino acids: CASSQDAWDPQETQYF.

V and J are TRBV10-3 and TRBJ1-1; D gene ambiguous. Germline CDR1 ENHRY, CDR2 SYGVKD. V was cut by 10 bases and J by 1 base, with 16 bases left in between. CDR3 length: 14 amino acids. The CDR3 bases are TGTGCCACCCGAGTGATCAGTGCGAACACTGAAGCTTTCTTT. The encoded protein is CATRVISANTEAFF.

The CDR3 is CAVGQGKDYGYTF. CDR3 sequence (DNA): TGTGCCGTCGGACAGGGGAAGGACTATGGCTACACCTTC. This chain joins TRBV19 and TRBJ1-2, with 9 bases matching TRBD1. Germline V gene lookup returns CDR1 LNHDA and CDR2 SQIVND (reference sequence). The CDR3 covers 13 residues. Germline trimming cut 11 bases from V and 3 bases from J; bases unmatched to any gene: 7.

This clone has only one observation. The DNA for the CDR3 is TGTGCCTGGAGCGGACAGGGCGGCACAGATACGCAGTATTTT. Its translation: CAWSGQGGTDTQYF. The chain recombines TRBV30 with TRBJ2-3; 8 nucleotides line up with TRBD1. The CDR3 has 14 amino acids. J gave up 1 base and V 3 bases, and 3 bases lay outside the gene matches. The germline gives CDR1 GTSNPN, CDR2 SVGIG (reference sequence).

In this sample, this clone turned up a few times. The V call is TRBV2, the J call TRBJ2-3; 10 positions agree with TRBD2. Germline CDR1 is SNHLY and CDR2 is FYNNEI. The CDR3 spans 16 residues. V shed 3 bases, J shed 1 base, and the junction held 4 bases outside the gene matches. This CDR3 reads CASSDPSGGGTDTQYF. The CDR3, as DNA: TGTGCCAGCAGTGATCCGAGCGGGGGGGGCACAGATACGCAGTATTTT.

The chain employs TRBV29-1 and TRBJ2-2; no definite D call. This CDR3 has 14 residues. V was cut by 0 bases and J by 0 bases, with 5 bases left in between. Germline V CDR1 and CDR2: SQVTM, ANQGSEA. The CDR3 region has the DNA TGCAGCGTTGAAGAAGCATCGAACACCGGGGAGCTGTTTTTT. The encoded protein is CSVEEASNTGELFF.

This chain joins TRBV27 and TRBJ1-1; D remains unclear. Trimming left V 6 bases short and J 6 bases short, with 8 bases between. The germline CDR1 and CDR2 sequences are MNHEY and SMNVEV (reference sequence). The CDR3 is 11 amino acids. The CDR3 loop is CASSIGAEAFF. The CDR3 DNA sequence: TGTGCCAGCAGCATCGGCGCTGAAGCTTTCTTT.

V gene TRBV5-1 combines with J gene TRBJ2-7, with 7 bases lining up with TRBD1. This CDR3 is 14 amino acids long. CDR1 and CDR2 from the germline V gene are SGHRS and YFSETQ. Losses at the gene ends were 5 bases for V and 1 base for J; bases not matched to a gene: 6. CDR3 DNA: TGCGCCAGCAGATACCGGGACAGTTCCTACGAGCAGTACTTC. As protein: CASRYRDSSYEQYF.

As for this clone: Other DNA sequences in the sample encode the same CDR3. V gene TRBV30 combines with J gene TRBJ1-1, with a tentative D call TRBD1 (5 bases). CDR1 and CDR2 (germline): GTSNPN, SVGIG (reference sequence). Trimming took 2 bases from V and 0 from J, leaving 7 bases between them. The CDR3 is 13 residues long. The CDR3 DNA is TGTGCCTGGAGTCAGGGCATGAACACTGAAGCTTTCTTT. Amino acid sequence: CAWSQGMNTEAFF. Full variable domain (missing parts from reference TRBV30 and TRBJ1-1): SQTIHQWPATLVQPVGSPLSLECTVEGTSNPNLYWYRQAAGRGLQLLFYSVGIGQISSEVPQNLSASRPQDRQFILSSKKLLLSDSGFYLCAWSQGMNTEAFFGQGTRLTVV.

This clone was counted once. The chain combines TRBV25-1 with TRBJ1-1; 8 bases align to TRBD1. CDR1 is MGHDK and CDR2 is SYGVNS in the germline V gene. V shed 4 bases, J shed 3 bases, and the junction held 10 bases outside the gene matches. The CDR3 extends over 16 amino acids. CDR3 DNA: TGTGCCAGCAGTGGAAAGCTCGGACAGGGCTACACTGAAGCTTTCTTT. Amino acid sequence: CASSGKLGQGYTEAFF.